Each of the 29 T cell receptor beta chains below was sequenced from the same sample in a study of blood T cell repertoires in COVID-19. Sequenced by immunoSEQ multiplex PCR; TCRdb stores in-frame clones only, minus some. The profile covers under 130,000 clones, with approximately 90% appearing a single time and under 20% taken by the ten largest. The sequencing input was peripheral blood. These receptors were obtained from a woman aged 80 or over in a cohort sampled during active COVID-19.

The chain joins TRBV6-6 to TRBJ2-1; D is perhaps TRBD2 (7 bases). Trimming took 9 bases from V and 4 from J, leaving 22 bases between them. The CDR3 runs to 16 residues. CDR1 MNHNY and CDR2 SVGAGI come from the germline V gene (reference sequence). The CDR3 protein is CARVGRGHNDYNEQFF. DNA for the CDR3: TGTGCCAGAGTTGGGCGGGGGCATAACGATTACAATGAGCAGTTCTTC.

This rearrangement joins TRBV14 to TRBJ2-1; D possibly corresponds to TRBD1 (5 bases). Trimming removed 4 bases at V and 1 base at J, with 14 bases between. The CDR3 is 16 amino acids. The germline V gene has CDR1 SGHDN and CDR2 FVKESK. The CDR3 region has the DNA TGTGCCAGCAGCCCCTGGAAGGGGCGGTCCTACAATGAGCAGTTCTTC. Encoded protein: CASSPWKGRSYNEQFF.

V and J are TRBV6-5 and TRBJ2-3, with 8 bases fitting TRBD2. Germline assignment: CDR1 MNHEY and CDR2 SVGAGI. V was pared by 3 bases and J by 2 bases, with 7 bases of the junction left unmatched. The CDR3 length is 16 residues. This CDR3 is CASSYSQGLDTDTQYF. As DNA, the CDR3 is TGTGCCAGCAGTTATTCCCAGGGACTAGACACAGATACGCAGTATTTT.

The chain recombines TRBV13 with TRBJ1-5; possibly TRBD1 for D (6 bases). CDR1 and CDR2 (germline): PRHDT, FYEKMQ (reference sequence). Trimming took off 5 bases at V and 3 bases at J, with 11 bases between the two ends. CDR3 length: 14 amino acids. The CDR3 DNA is TGTGCCAGCAGCGAGGGGGTTTCCAATCAGCCCCAGCATTTT. This encodes CASSEGVSNQPQHF.

CDR3 amino acids: CASASGSFNSPLHF. The CDR3, as DNA: TGTGCCAGCGCCAGTGGGAGCTTCAATTCACCCCTCCACTTT. The V and J genes are TRBV25-1 and TRBJ1-6; no definite D call. Germline assignment: CDR1 MGHDK and CDR2 SYGVNS. The CDR3 has 14 amino acids. Trimming shortened V by 8 bases and J by 7 bases, and 15 bases separated the two germline ends.

This rearrangement joins TRBV10-3 to TRBJ1-6; 7 nucleotides line up with TRBD1. In germline, CDR1 is ENHRY, CDR2 SYGVKD. Trimming removed 5 bases from V and 6 bases from J; junction bases left unmatched: 10. This CDR3 spans 16 amino acids. CDR3: CAISTSGTAGNSPLHF. The CDR3 DNA is TGTGCCATCAGTACTTCCGGGACAGCGGGTAATTCACCCCTCCACTTT.

This chain joins TRBV25-1 and TRBJ2-7; TRBD1 agrees at 8 bases. Germline V gene sequence: CDR1 MGHDK, CDR2 SYGVNS. The CDR3 is 14 residues long. Trimming took 2 bases from V and 4 from J; bases not matched to a gene: 4. The CDR3, as DNA: TGTGCCAGCAGTGAAGGACAGGGATTATACGAGCAGTACTTC. This translates into CASSEGQGLYEQYF.

The chain couples TRBV6-7 to TRBJ1-1; weak D call: TRBD1 (6 bases). TRBV6-7 is known as an ORF, though its function is uncertain. This CDR3 spans 15 amino acids. V lost 7 bases, J lost 10 bases, and 25 bases lay in between. The CDR3 reads CASTGLQQGRLAAFF. The CDR3 DNA sequence: TGTGCCAGCACCGGACTTCAACAGGGAAGGTTGGCAGCTTTCTTT.

V is TRBV19 and J is TRBJ2-3; 8 bases line up with TRBD2. The germline gives CDR1 LNHDA, CDR2 SQIVND (reference sequence). The CDR3 runs 15 residues. V was clipped by 5 bases and J by 6 bases; unmatched bases: 10. CDR3 in amino acids: CASSPSGSGGDTQYF. Written as DNA, the CDR3 is TGTGCCAGTAGTCCTAGCGGGTCAGGCGGGGATACGCAGTATTTT.

The CDR3 nucleotides read TGTGCCAGTCGGACAGACTCCTACGAGCAGTACTTC. Translated, it gives CASRTDSYEQYF. V and J are TRBV6-5 and TRBJ2-7; D perhaps matches TRBD1 (6 bases). V was pared by 9 bases and J by 0 bases, with 9 bases between. This CDR3 is 12 amino acids long. CDR1 is MNHEY, CDR2 SVGAGI, per germline.

The chain uses TRBV5-1 and TRBJ1-6; D is perhaps TRBD1 (5 bases). This CDR3 region has 16 residues. CDR1 SGHRS and CDR2 YFSETQ come from the germline V gene. V lost 0 bases and J 9 bases, leaving 16 bases between the germline ends. The CDR3: CASSLDQGQGASPLHF. The DNA of the CDR3 is TGCGCCAGCAGCTTGGATCAAGGCCAGGGCGCTTCACCCCTCCACTTT.

V gene TRBV4-2 combines with J gene TRBJ2-1, with 9 bases lining up with TRBD2. Looked up from germline, CDR1 is LGHNA and CDR2 is YNFKEQ. This CDR3 has 13 residues. V dropped 5 bases and J dropped 7; count of bases not matched to a gene: 3. The chain's CDR3 is CASSDLAGNEQFF. CDR3 coding DNA: TGTGCCAGCAGCGACCTAGCGGGAAATGAGCAGTTCTTC.

The chain joins TRBV6-6 to TRBJ2-7; 9 nucleotides line up with TRBD1. The CDR3 is 14 residues long. CDR1 and CDR2 (germline): MNHNY, SVGAGI (reference sequence). V was pared by 5 bases and J by 6 bases, with 8 bases of the junction left unmatched. The CDR3, as DNA: TGTGCCAGCAGTAGGGGACAGGGCTTTAGCGAGCAGTACTTC. This encodes CASSRGQGFSEQYF.

V usage is TRBV5-1 and J usage is TRBJ2-6; 8 bases are a match to TRBD1. The length of the CDR3 is 18 residues. Germline loops: CDR1 SGHRS, CDR2 YFSETQ. Losses at the gene ends were 6 bases for V and 0 bases for J; bases not matched to a gene: 11. CDR3 bases: TGCGCCAGCACCCTCAGCCCAGGGGGCTACTCTGGGGCCAACGTCCTGACTTTC. Amino acid sequence: CASTLSPGGYSGANVLTF. Filled out from reference TRBV5-1 and TRBJ2-6, the complete variable domain reads KAGVTQTPRYLIKTRGQQVTLSCSPISGHRSVSWYQQTPGQGLQFLFEYFSETQRNKGNFPGRFSGRQFSNSRSEMNVSTLELGDSALYLCASTLSPGGYSGANVLTFGAGSRLTVL.

This clone has more than one count but fewer than ten. The V gene is TRBV11-2, the J gene TRBJ1-1; D may be TRBD1 (5 bases). Per the germline V gene, CDR1 is SGHAT and CDR2 is FQNNGV. This CDR3 has 15 residues. V lost 0 bases, J lost 4 bases, and 12 bases lay in between. CDR3 nucleotides: TGTGCCAGCAGCTTAGAGGGGGGGGTGAGCACTGAAGCTTTCTTT. The encoded protein is CASSLEGGVSTEAFF.

The chain couples TRBV11-2 to TRBJ1-3; D is uncertain. Germline V gene data show CDR1 as SGHAT and CDR2 as FQNNGV. Trimming took 1 base from V and 0 from J, leaving 4 bases between them. This CDR3 has 14 amino acids. In DNA form, the CDR3 reads TGTGCCAGCAGCTTAGGCAGCTCTGGAAACACCATATATTTT. Amino acids: CASSLGSSGNTIYF.

The chain recombines TRBV11-3 with TRBJ2-3; D gene uncertain. V shed 5 bases and J shed 3 bases, with 6 bases lying between them. CDR3 length: 12 residues. Per the germline V gene, CDR1 is SGHNT and CDR2 is YENEEA. DNA of the CDR3: TGTGCCAGCAGCCCCAATACAGATACGCAGTATTTT. Amino acids: CASSPNTDTQYF.

The chain couples TRBV18 to TRBJ2-7, with TRBD1 identical over 10 bases. Germline V gene data show CDR1 as KGHSH and CDR2 as LQKENI. With 3 bases clipped from V and 4 bases from J, the junction kept 3 bases outside the gene matches. The CDR3 length is 14 residues. The CDR3 sequence: CASSPTGQGYEQYF. For the CDR3, the DNA is TGTGCCAGCTCACCCACGGGACAGGGGTACGAGCAGTACTTC.

This chain joins TRBV2 and TRBJ2-3; D is undetermined. The V end lost 8 bases, the J end lost 0 bases, and 12 bases lay between the germline ends. Germline V gene sequence: CDR1 SNHLY, CDR2 FYNNEI. The CDR3 has 14 residues. CDR3 amino acids: CASRVTASTDTQYF. CDR3 nucleotide sequence: TGTGCCAGCCGGGTTACGGCGAGCACAGATACGCAGTATTTT.

The CDR3, as DNA: TGTGCCAGCAGCTTGGAAGGGGCGATGAACACTGAAGCTTTCTTT. The encoded protein is CASSLEGAMNTEAFF. This chain connects TRBV5-4 to TRBJ1-1, with a possible D match to TRBD1 (5 bases). The CDR3 runs 15 residues. CDR1 SGHNT and CDR2 YYREEE come from the germline V gene (reference sequence). Trimming pared 0 bases from V and 0 bases from J, leaving 9 bases between.

A single count supports this clone. The chain carries TRBV2 and TRBJ2-1; D gene ambiguous. The CDR3 contains 12 residues. Trimming shortened V by 7 bases and J by 3 bases, and 7 bases separated the two germline ends. Germline loops: CDR1 SNHLY, CDR2 FYNNEI. CDR3 sequence (DNA): TGTGCCAGCAATCGAGACTACAATGAGCAGTTCTTC. It codes for CASNRDYNEQFF. Full variable domain (rest looked up from reference TRBV2 and TRBJ2-1): EPEVTQTPSHQVTQMGQEVILRCVPISNHLYFYWYRQILGQKVEFLVSFYNNEISEKSEIFDDQFSVERPDGSNFTLKIRSTKLEDSAMYFCASNRDYNEQFFGPGTRLTVL.

This clone was counted once. The chain combines TRBV5-1 with TRBJ2-5; TRBD1 matches at 10 bases. The CDR3 totals 17 residues. J lost 1 base, V lost 4 bases, and 10 bases had no gene match. Germline CDR1 reads SGHRS; CDR2 reads YFSETQ. The CDR3, as DNA: TGCGCCAGCAGCCAAACGATGAGACAGGGGGCCCAAGAGACCCAGTACTTC. Translated, it gives CASSQTMRQGAQETQYF.

This chain links TRBV9 with TRBJ2-2; the D gene is possibly TRBD1 (5 bases). The CDR3 loop spans 14 amino acids. Germline V gives CDR1 SGDLS, CDR2 YYNGEE. The V and J ends lost 9 bases and 2 bases respectively, with 14 bases between them. CDR3 amino acids: CATGPDRNTGELFF. The CDR3 DNA reads TGTGCCACCGGACCAGACAGAAACACCGGGGAGCTGTTTTTT.

J is TRBJ2-7 and V is TRBV5-1, with 8 bases identical to TRBD2. This CDR3 is 14 amino acids long. Germline trimming cut 1 base from V and 5 bases from J; bases unmatched to any gene: 5. From germline, CDR1 is SGHRS and CDR2 YFSETQ. CDR3 loop: CASSLRTGGDEQYF. The CDR3 DNA reads as TGCGCCAGCAGCTTGCGGACGGGAGGGGACGAGCAGTACTTC.

The chain combines TRBV6-5 with TRBJ2-1; D is perhaps TRBD1 (5 bases). CDR1 and CDR2 from the germline V gene are MNHEY and SVGAGI. Trimming removed 2 bases from V and 1 base from J, with 9 bases in between. This CDR3 comprises 15 residues. The CDR3 sequence is CASSYGAPSYNEQFF. CDR3 nucleotide sequence: TGTGCCAGCAGTTACGGGGCTCCGTCCTACAATGAGCAGTTCTTC.

The chain links TRBV7-9 to TRBJ2-2; D call uncertain. CDR1 is SEHNR, CDR2 FQNEAQ, per germline (reference sequence). The CDR3 has 14 residues. Trimming took 5 bases from V and 4 from J, leaving 11 bases between them. CDR3 DNA sequence: TGTGCCAGCAGCCCTTACCTAGTCACCGGGGAGCTGTTTTTT. It is translated as CASSPYLVTGELFF.

DNA of the CDR3: TGCAGTGCTAGTCCTACTAGCGGGGGGAACACCGGGGAGCTGTTTTTT. This encodes CSASPTSGGNTGELFF. The chain is built from TRBV20-1 and TRBJ2-2; 11 positions match TRBD2. The germline CDR1 and CDR2 sequences are DFQATT and SNEGSKA (reference sequence). After removal of 3 bases from V and 1 base from J, the junction contained 4 bases not matched to a gene. The CDR3 consists of 16 residues.

The chain is built from TRBV6-5 and TRBJ1-5; D is uncertain. Germline V CDR1 and CDR2: MNHEY, SVGAGI. Trimming took 6 bases from V and 2 from J, leaving 8 bases between them. The CDR3 contains 13 residues. The CDR3 here is CASRVGGNQPQHF. CDR3 nucleotides: TGTGCCAGCAGGGTTGGAGGCAATCAGCCCCAGCATTTT.

The chain has TRBV12-3 or TRBV12-4 and TRBJ2-7; D not certain. Trimming took off 6 bases at V and 3 bases at J, with 9 bases between the two ends. The CDR3 totals 12 residues. The CDR3 is CASSQEGYEQYF. CDR3 sequence (DNA): TGTGCCAGCAGCCAGGAAGGCTACGAGCAGTACTTC.